The clone carrying this T cell receptor beta chain was seen at least ten times. Its antigen is still unknown. The sample is drawn from a study of T cells after yellow fever vaccination. Findings and caveats of the study: A weaker secondary response peaked on day 5, the primary on day 15. Reappearing after the booster were most of the clones from primary vaccination (roughly 95% CD4, 70% to 90% CD8). Highly abundant clonotypes carried over from the bulk population could end up in FACS-sorted repertoires as contaminants.

A universal primer site and UMIs were added as TCR cDNA was made by 5'RACE template switching. TCRdb independently ran MiXCR on the 5' RACE reads; one entry per CDR3 protein. Among approximately 250,000 distinct CDR3 sequences listed, more than 3.5% were seen once. Sample: PBMCs, taken 15 days after the yellow fever booster vaccination. The TCR sequence derives from a man aged 18 to 30 who received the YFV17D yellow fever vaccine.

The CDR3 DNA follows: TGTGCCAGTAGTGTAGGGTTTACCTACAATGAGCAGTTCTTC. Its protein product is CASSVGFTYNEQFF. The V gene is TRBV19, the J gene TRBJ2-1; D unclear. V gave up 5 bases and J gave up 2 bases, with 10 bases separating them. The CDR3 runs 14 residues. Germline V lookup: CDR1 LNHDA, CDR2 SQIVND (reference sequence).